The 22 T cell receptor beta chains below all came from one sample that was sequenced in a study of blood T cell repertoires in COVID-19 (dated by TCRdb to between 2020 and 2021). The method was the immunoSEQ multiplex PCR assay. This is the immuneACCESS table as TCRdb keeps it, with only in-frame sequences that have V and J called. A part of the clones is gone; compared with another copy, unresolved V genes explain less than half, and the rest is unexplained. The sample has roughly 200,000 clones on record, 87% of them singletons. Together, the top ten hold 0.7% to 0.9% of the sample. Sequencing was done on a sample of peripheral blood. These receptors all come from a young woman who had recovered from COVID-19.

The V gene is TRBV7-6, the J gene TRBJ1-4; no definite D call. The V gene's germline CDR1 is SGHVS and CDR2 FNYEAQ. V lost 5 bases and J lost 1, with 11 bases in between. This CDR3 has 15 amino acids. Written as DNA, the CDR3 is TGTGCCAGCAGCGCCCTCATGCGAACTAATGAAAAACTGTTTTTT. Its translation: CASSALMRTNEKLFF.

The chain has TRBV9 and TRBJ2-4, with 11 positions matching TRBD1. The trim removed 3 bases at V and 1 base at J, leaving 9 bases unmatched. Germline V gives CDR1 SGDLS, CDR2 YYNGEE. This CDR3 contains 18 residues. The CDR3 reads CASSARDRGSFAKNIQYF. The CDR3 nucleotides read TGTGCCAGCAGCGCCCGGGACAGGGGGAGTTTTGCCAAAAACATTCAGTACTTC.

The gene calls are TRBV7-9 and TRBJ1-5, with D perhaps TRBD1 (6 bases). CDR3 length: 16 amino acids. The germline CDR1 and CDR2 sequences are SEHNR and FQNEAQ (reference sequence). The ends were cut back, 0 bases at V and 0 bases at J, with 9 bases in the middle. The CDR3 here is CASSLADSHSNQPQHF. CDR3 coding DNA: TGTGCCAGCAGCTTAGCGGACAGCCATAGCAATCAGCCCCAGCATTTT.

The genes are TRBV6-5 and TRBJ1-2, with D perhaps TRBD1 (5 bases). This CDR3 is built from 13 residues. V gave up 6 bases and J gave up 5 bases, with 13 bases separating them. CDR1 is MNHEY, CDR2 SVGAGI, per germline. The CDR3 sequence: CASRAGGRYGYTF. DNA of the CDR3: TGTGCCAGCAGGGCCGGGGGGAGGTATGGCTACACCTTC.

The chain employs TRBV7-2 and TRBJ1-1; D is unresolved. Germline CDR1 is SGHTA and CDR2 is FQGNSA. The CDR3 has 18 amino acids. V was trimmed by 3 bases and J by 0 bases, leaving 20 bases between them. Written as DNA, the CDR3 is TGTGCCAGCAGCTTTGGCGTCGAGGGAATCTACATGAACACTGAAGCTTTCTTT. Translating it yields CASSFGVEGIYMNTEAFF.

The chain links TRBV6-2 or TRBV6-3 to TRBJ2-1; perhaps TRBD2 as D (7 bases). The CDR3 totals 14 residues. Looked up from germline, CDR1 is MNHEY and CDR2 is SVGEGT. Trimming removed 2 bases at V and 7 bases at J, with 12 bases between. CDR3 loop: CASSYIGGPNEQFF. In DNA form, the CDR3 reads TGTGCCAGCAGTTACATCGGGGGGCCTAATGAGCAGTTCTTC.

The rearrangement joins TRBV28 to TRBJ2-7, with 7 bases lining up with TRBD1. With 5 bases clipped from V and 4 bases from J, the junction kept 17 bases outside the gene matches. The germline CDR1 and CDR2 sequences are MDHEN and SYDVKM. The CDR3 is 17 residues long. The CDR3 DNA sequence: TGTGCCAGCAGTCCCACACCCTGGGACAGAAGATATTACGAGCAGTACTTC. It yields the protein CASSPTPWDRRYYEQYF.

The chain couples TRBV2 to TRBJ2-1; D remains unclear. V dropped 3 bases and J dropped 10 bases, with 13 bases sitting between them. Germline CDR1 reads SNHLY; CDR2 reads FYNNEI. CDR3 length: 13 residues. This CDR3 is CASSERPFGEQFF. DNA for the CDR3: TGTGCCAGCAGTGAGCGACCCTTCGGGGAGCAGTTCTTC.

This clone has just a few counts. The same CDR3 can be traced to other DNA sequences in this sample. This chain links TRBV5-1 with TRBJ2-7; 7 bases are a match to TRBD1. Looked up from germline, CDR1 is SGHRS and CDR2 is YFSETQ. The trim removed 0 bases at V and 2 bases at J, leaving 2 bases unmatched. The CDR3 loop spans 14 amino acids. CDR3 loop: CASSLGQGAYEQYF. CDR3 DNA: TGCGCCAGCAGCTTGGGTCAGGGGGCCTACGAGCAGTACTTC. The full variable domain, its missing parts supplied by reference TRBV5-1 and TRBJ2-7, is KAGVTQTPRYLIKTRGQQVTLSCSPISGHRSVSWYQQTPGQGLQFLFEYFSETQRNKGNFPGRFSGRQFSNSRSEMNVSTLELGDSALYLCASSLGQGAYEQYFGPGTRLTVT.

Here the CDR3 reads CASSFDRGEEKLFF. CDR3 nucleotides: TGTGCCAGCAGCTTCGACAGGGGGGAGGAAAAACTGTTTTTT. This rearrangement joins TRBV5-5 to TRBJ1-4; 9 bases align to TRBD1. Trimming took 2 bases from V and 8 from J; bases not matched to a gene: 4. There are 14 residues in the CDR3. Per germline, CDR1 SGHKS and CDR2 YYEKEE (reference sequence).

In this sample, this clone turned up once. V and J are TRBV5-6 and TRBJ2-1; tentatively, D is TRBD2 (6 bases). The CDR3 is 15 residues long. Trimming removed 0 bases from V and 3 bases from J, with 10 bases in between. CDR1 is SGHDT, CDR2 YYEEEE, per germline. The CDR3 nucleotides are TGTGCCAGCAGCTTGGCCGGGGGTAACTACAATGAGCAGTTCTTC. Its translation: CASSLAGGNYNEQFF.

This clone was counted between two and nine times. The CDR3 DNA reads TGTGCCAGCAGTACCGTGAGGGAACTAGCCAAAAACATTCAGTACTTC. This translates into CASSTVRELAKNIQYF. The J gene is TRBJ2-4, the V gene TRBV2; a possible D gene is TRBD2 (5 bases). The CDR3 length is 16 residues. V lost 5 bases to trimming and J lost 0 bases, with 14 bases between them. Germline CDR1 reads SNHLY; CDR2 reads FYNNEI.

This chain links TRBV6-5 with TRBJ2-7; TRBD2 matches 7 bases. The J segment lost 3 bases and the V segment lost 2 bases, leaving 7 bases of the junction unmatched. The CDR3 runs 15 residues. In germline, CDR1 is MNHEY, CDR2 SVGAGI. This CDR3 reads CASSYGASGHYEQYV. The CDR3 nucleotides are TGTGCCAGCAGTTACGGGGCTAGCGGACACTACGAGCAGTACGTC.

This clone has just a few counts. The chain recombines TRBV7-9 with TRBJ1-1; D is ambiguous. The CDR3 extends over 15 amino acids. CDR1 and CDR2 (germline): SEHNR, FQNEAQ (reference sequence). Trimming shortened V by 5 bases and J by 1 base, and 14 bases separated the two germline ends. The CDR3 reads CASSAHLGRNTEAFF. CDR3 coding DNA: TGTGCCAGCAGCGCCCATCTAGGGAGGAACACTGAAGCTTTCTTT.

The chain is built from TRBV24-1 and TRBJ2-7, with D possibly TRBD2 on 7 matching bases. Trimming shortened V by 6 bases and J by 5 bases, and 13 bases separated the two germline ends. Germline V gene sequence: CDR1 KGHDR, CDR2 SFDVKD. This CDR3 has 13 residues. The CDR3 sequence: CATSPGGGDEQYF. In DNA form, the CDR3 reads TGTGCCACCAGTCCGGGGGGCGGGGACGAGCAGTACTTC.

CDR3 region: CASSFGGNTDTQYF. The CDR3 coding sequence is TGTGCCAGCAGTTTCGGCGGCAACACAGATACGCAGTATTTT. V is TRBV27 and J is TRBJ2-3; no clear D gene. This CDR3 contains 14 residues. Germline-derived CDR1 and CDR2 are MNHEY and SMNVEV (reference sequence). Trimming cost V 3 bases and J 2 bases, with 9 bases left between them.

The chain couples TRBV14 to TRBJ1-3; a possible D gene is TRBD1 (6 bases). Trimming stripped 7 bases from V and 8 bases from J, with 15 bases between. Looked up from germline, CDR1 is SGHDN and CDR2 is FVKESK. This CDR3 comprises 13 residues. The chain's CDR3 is CASTTYRADTIYF. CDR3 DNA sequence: TGTGCCAGCACCACCTACAGGGCAGACACCATATATTTT.

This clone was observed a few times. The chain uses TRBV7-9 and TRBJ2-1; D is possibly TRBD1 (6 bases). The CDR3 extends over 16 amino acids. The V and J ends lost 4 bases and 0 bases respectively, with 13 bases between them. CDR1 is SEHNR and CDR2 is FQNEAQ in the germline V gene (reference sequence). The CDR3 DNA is TGTGCCAGCAGCTCGGAACAGGGACGCTCCTACAATGAGCAGTTCTTC. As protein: CASSSEQGRSYNEQFF.

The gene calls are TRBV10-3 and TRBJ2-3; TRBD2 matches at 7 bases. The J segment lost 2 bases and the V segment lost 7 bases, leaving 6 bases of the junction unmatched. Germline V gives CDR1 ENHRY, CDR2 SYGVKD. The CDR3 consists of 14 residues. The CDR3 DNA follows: TGTGCCATCAACCGGGACTATCTCACAGATACGCAGTATTTT. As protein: CAINRDYLTDTQYF.

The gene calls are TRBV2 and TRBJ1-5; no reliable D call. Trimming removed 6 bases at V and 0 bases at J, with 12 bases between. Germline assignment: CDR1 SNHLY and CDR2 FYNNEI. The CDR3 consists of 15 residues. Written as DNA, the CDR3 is TGTGCCAGCAGGGGTCGGGTCGGTAGCAATCAGCCCCAGCATTTT. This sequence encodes CASRGRVGSNQPQHF.

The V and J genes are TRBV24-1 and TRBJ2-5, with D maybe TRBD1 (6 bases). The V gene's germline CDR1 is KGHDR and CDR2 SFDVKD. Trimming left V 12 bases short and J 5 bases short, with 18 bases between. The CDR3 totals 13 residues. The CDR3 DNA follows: TGTGCCTCCGGGCAGGGGAGTAAGGAGACCCAGTACTTC. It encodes CASGQGSKETQYF.

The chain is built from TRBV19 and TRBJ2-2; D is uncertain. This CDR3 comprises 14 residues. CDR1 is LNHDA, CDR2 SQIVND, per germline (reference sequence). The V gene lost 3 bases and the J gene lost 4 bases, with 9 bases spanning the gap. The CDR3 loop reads CASSIGRGTGELFF. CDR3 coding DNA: TGTGCCAGTAGTATCGGCAGAGGCACCGGGGAGCTGTTTTTT. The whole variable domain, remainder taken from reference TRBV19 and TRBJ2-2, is DGGITQSPKYLFRKEGQNVTLSCEQNLNHDAMYWYRQDPGQGLRLIYYSQIVNDFQKGDIAEGYSVSREKKESFPLTVTSAQKNPTAFYLCASSIGRGTGELFFGEGSRLTVL.